The rows below give T cell receptor beta chains drawn from one sample of a study of vaccination effects on CD4 cells after COVID-19. Antigen specificity for these receptors is unknown. Sequencing was performed with immunoSEQ multiplex PCR; in TCRdb, only in-frame clones are kept and a portion is missing. The top ten clones hold 2.2% of a sample with 60,000 to 80,000 clones, around 74% of them seen once. Sample: CD4+ T cells from PBMCs cultured without peptide, taken after COVID-19 vaccination. Source of these receptors: a human donor who received a COVID-19 vaccine. The CDR3 runs from the conserved cysteine through the conserved F or W. The D gene is left open where the match is weak. Not every row has a clone size; where given, it reads once, few, many or a size class.

>TRBJ1-2|TRBD1|TRBV29-1|once
TGCAGCGTTATCTCGAGCCGGGACAGGGACCACGGAGTCTATGGCTACACCTTC
CSVISSRDRDHGVYGYTF
>TRBJ2-3|TRBD2|TRBV5-1|few
TGCGCCAGCAGGCGGACTAGCGGGATCGGCGATACGCAGTATTTT
CASRRTSGIGDTQYF
>TRBJ2-3|-|TRBV12-3/TRBV12-4|once
TGTGCCAGCAGCCGCGACAGAGATACGCAGTATTTT
CASSRDRDTQYF
>TRBJ2-5|-|TRBV30|-
TGTGCCTGGAGTGTACGAGAGACCCAGTACTTC
CAWSVRETQYF
>TRBJ1-2|-|TRBV6-2/TRBV6-3|-
TGTGCCAGCAGTTACGACGGGGCTTCTGGCTACACCTTC
CASSYDGASGYTF
>TRBJ2-3|-|TRBV15|-
TGTGCCACCAGCAGAGGTGACGGGGGCACAGATACGCAGTATTTT
CATSRGDGGTDTQYF
>TRBJ2-5|TRBD2|TRBV5-1|-
TGCGCCAGCAGCTTCCCCCCTAGCGGGGGGGTTCAGGAGACCCAGTACTTC
CASSFPPSGGVQETQYF
>TRBJ2-1|-|TRBV6-5|-
TGTGCCAGCAGTTACTCCCGGGCAATATATCAGTTCTTC
CASSYSRAIYQFF
>TRBJ1-3|-|TRBV6-1|-
TGTGCCAGCTGTGAAGTGGGTGGAAACACCATATATTTT
CASCEVGGNTIYF
>TRBJ1-5|-|TRBV10-3|-
TGTGCCACCCAGGGGACGCCTTTTAATCAGCCCCAGCATTTT
CATQGTPFNQPQHF
>TRBJ2-5|-|TRBV18|once
TGTGCCAGCTCAAGATACGGAGAGACCCAGTACTTC
CASSRYGETQYF
>TRBJ1-1|-|TRBV4-2|few
TGTGCCAGCAGCCAGGAATTACTAGGAAACACTGAAGCTTTCTTT
CASSQELLGNTEAFF
>TRBJ1-2|-|TRBV7-8|-
TGTGCCAGCAGCGTCTCCCCGAACAGCTATGGCTACACCTTC
CASSVSPNSYGYTF
>TRBJ2-5|-|TRBV3-1/TRBV3-2|-
TGTGCCAGCAGCCCCCACGGACAAGAGACCCAGTACTTC
CASSPHGQETQYF
>TRBJ1-1|-|TRBV7-6|-
TGTGCCAGCAGCTCTACGGGGGGAGGGAGCACTGAAGCTTTCTTT
CASSSTGGGSTEAFF
>TRBJ1-2|-|TRBV5-6|-
TGTGCCAGCAGCTTGAACAGGAACCTTTATGGCTACACCTTC
CASSLNRNLYGYTF
>TRBJ2-1|TRBD2|TRBV24-1|-
TGTGCCACCAGTGAGTCGGGACTAGCAGGCGAGCAGTTCTTC
CATSESGLAGEQFF
>TRBJ2-5|TRBD2|TRBV20-1|-
TGCAGTGCTAGTAAATTAGCGGGGCCTCTCTCCCAGTACTTC
CSASKLAGPLSQYF
>TRBJ2-5|TRBD2|TRBV6-1|-
TGTGCCGGGGGACTAGCGGGGGCAAAAGAGACCCAGTACTTC
CAGGLAGAKETQYF
>TRBJ2-3|TRBD1|TRBV27|-
TGTGCCAGCGGTTGGACAGGGGGCAATACAGATACGCAGTATTTT
CASGWTGGNTDTQYF
>TRBJ1-2|-|TRBV5-4|-
TGTGCCTTCAGGGATGCCGCACCCGACTATGGCTACACCTTC
CAFRDAAPDYGYTF
>TRBJ2-3|TRBD1|TRBV5-1|-
TGCGCCAGCAGCAGTACCGGGACAGGGGCCCGAGGTACGCAGTATTTT
CASSSTGTGARGTQYF
>TRBJ1-5|-|TRBV21-1|-
TGTGCCAGCAGCAAGCCGACAGGGCGACAGCCCCAGCATTTT
CASSKPTGRQPQHF
>TRBJ1-5|-|TRBV7-9|few
TGTGCCAGCAGCTTAGCAGGGTTCTTAGGGGTTGGTAATCAGCCCCAGCATTTT
CASSLAGFLGVGNQPQHF
>TRBJ2-3|-|TRBV24-1|-
TGTGCCACCAGCGGGGAGAGCACAGATACGCAGTATTTT
CATSGESTDTQYF
>TRBJ1-6|-|TRBV12-3/TRBV12-4|once
TGTGCCAGCAGCCCCATTTATAATTCACCCCTCCACTTT
CASSPIYNSPLHF
>TRBJ1-5|TRBD1|TRBV7-2|few
TGTGCCAGCAGCTTATTCGGGACAGGGGATCATCAGCCCCAGCATTTT
CASSLFGTGDHQPQHF
>TRBJ2-4|TRBD2|TRBV30|-
TGTGCCTCCAATCGGGGGGGGGCCAAAAACATTCAGTACTTC
CASNRGGAKNIQYF
>TRBJ2-3|-|TRBV24-1|-
TGTGCCACCAGTGATTTTTTAAATACGCAGTATTTT
CATSDFLNTQYF